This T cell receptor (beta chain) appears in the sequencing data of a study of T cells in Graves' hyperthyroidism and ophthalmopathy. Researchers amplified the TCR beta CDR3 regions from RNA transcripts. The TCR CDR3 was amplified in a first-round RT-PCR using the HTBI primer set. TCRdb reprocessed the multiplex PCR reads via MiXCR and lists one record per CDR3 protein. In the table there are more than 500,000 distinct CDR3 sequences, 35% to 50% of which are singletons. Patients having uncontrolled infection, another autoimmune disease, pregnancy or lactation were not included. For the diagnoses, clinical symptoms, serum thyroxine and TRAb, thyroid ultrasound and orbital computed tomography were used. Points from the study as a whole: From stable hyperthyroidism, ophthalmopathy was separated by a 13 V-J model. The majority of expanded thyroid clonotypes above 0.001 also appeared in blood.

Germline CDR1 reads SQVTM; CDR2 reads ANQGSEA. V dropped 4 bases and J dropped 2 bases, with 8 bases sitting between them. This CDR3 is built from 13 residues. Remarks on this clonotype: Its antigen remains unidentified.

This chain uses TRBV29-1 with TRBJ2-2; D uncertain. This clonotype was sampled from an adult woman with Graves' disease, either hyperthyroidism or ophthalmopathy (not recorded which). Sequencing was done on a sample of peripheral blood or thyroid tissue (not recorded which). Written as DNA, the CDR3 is TGCAGCGTTGCTAAAGCCAACACCGGGGAGCTGTTTTTT. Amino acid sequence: CSVAKANTGELFF.